These 21 T cell receptor beta chains were all obtained from the same sample, sequenced in a study of blood T cells in healthy people across ages. Through a sample-barcoded 5' primer and a J-beta primer mix, a second PCR was run for roughly 7 to 11 cycles. TCRdb passed the 5' RACE reads through MiXCR, listing each CDR3 protein once. In the table there are around 1.5 million distinct CDR3 sequences, 59% of which are singletons. Sequencing was performed on blood. These receptors were taken from a man aged 18 to 30 in good health.

On this clonotype: A junction boundary mismatches the germline segment, possibly from a read error. V gene TRBV7-2 combines with J gene TRBJ1-5, with D hard to call. The germline V gene has CDR1 SGHTA and CDR2 FQGNSA. This CDR3 spans 12 amino acids. The CDR3 DNA reads TGTGCCAGCAGCTCCACTTATCAGCCCCGGCATTTT. Encoded protein: CASSSTYQPRHF.

CDR3 sequence: CASNPGRASSYNEQFF. The CDR3 DNA reads as TGTGCCAGCAACCCAGGGAGGGCGAGCTCCTACAATGAGCAGTTCTTC. This chain links TRBV7-2 with TRBJ2-1, with 7 nucleotides matching TRBD2. Unmatched junction bases numbered 9, after V lost 7 bases and J lost 0 bases. The CDR3 extends over 16 amino acids. Germline CDR1 is SGHTA and CDR2 is FQGNSA.

The V gene is TRBV20-1, the J gene TRBJ1-1; D might be TRBD1 (5 bases). The CDR3 has 13 amino acids. Germline-derived CDR1 and CDR2 are DFQATT and SNEGSKA (reference sequence). The V end was cut by 6 bases, the J end by 0 bases, with 11 bases between. CDR3 nucleotides: TGCAGTGCCCATGGACACTTGAACACTGAAGCTTTCTTT. Protein: CSAHGHLNTEAFF.

This clonotype was observed once. The chain couples TRBV13 to TRBJ2-2; 9 bases line up with TRBD1. This CDR3 comprises 16 residues. The V and J ends lost 6 bases and 1 base, in that order; junction bases with no gene match: 6. From germline, CDR1 is PRHDT and CDR2 FYEKMQ (reference sequence). This CDR3 is CASRPPGQGNTGELFF. Written as DNA, the CDR3 is TGTGCCAGCAGACCTCCGGGACAGGGGAACACCGGGGAGCTGTTTTTT.

The gene calls are TRBV7-2 and TRBJ2-3; perhaps D is TRBD1 or TRBD2 (6 bases each). This CDR3 has 16 residues. V lost 5 bases to trimming and J lost 3 bases, with 18 bases between them. Germline V gene sequence: CDR1 SGHTA, CDR2 FQGNSA. The DNA of the CDR3 is TGTGCCAGCAGCACCCTAATACAGGGAGGTACAGATACGCAGTATTTT. This gives the protein CASSTLIQGGTDTQYF.

The J gene is TRBJ2-5, the V gene TRBV3-1; no clear D gene. V was shortened by 2 bases and J by 11 bases, with 21 bases between the two germline ends. Looked up from germline, CDR1 is LGHDT and CDR2 is YNNKEL (reference sequence). The CDR3 contains 15 residues. CDR3 bases: TGTGCCAGCAGCCAATCAGAAGGTCTCCCCTCGACGCAGTACTTC. The encoded protein is CASSQSEGLPSTQYF.

The rearrangement uses TRBV3-1 and TRBJ2-4; TRBD2 matches at 14 bases. The J call is uncertain, as TRBJ2-7 better fits the DNA end. Germline loops: CDR1 LGHDT, CDR2 YNNKEL (reference sequence). The length of the CDR3 is 18 residues. The CDR3 DNA follows: TGTGCCAGCAGCCAACTGACTAGCGGGGGGGCCTTTTTCTCCGAGCAGTACTTC. Amino acid sequence: CASSQLTSGGAFFSEQYF.

This clonotype was observed a few times. This chain uses TRBV20-1 with TRBJ2-1; D may be TRBD2 (5 bases). The CDR3 is 14 amino acids. Germline V gene lookup returns CDR1 DFQATT and CDR2 SNEGSKA (reference sequence). V lost 5 bases and J 5 bases, leaving 16 bases between the germline ends. DNA for the CDR3: TGCAGTGCTGGGGATAGCGCCCTAAACAATGAGCAGTTCTTC. This translates into CSAGDSALNNEQFF.

The rearrangement joins TRBV15 to TRBJ2-1; D gene uncertain. V was cut by 0 bases and J by 7 bases, with 10 bases left in between. CDR1 is LNHNV, CDR2 YYDKDF, per germline (reference sequence). This CDR3 spans 14 amino acids. This chain's CDR3 is CATSRDRAPNEQFF. DNA of the CDR3: TGTGCCACCAGCAGAGATCGGGCACCGAATGAGCAGTTCTTC.

This clonotype was seen once. This chain uses TRBV11-2 with TRBJ2-1; D unresolved. The ends were cut back, 3 bases at V and 0 bases at J, with 6 bases in the middle. Per germline, CDR1 SGHAT and CDR2 FQNNGV. This CDR3 is built from 14 residues. The CDR3 loop is CASSFHLSYNEQFF. The CDR3 DNA is TGTGCCAGCAGCTTTCATCTCTCCTACAATGAGCAGTTCTTC. The entire variable domain, with the rest obtained from reference TRBV11-2 and TRBJ2-1, is as follows: EAGVAQSPRYKIIEKRQSVAFWCNPISGHATLYWYQQILGQGPKLLIQFQNNGVVDDSQLPKDRFSAERLKGVDSTLKIQPAKLEDSAVYLCASSFHLSYNEQFFGPGTRLTVL.

A single count supports this clonotype. This chain connects TRBV27 to TRBJ1-6, with no clear D. The CDR3 is 14 residues long. The V end lost 6 bases, the J end lost 6 bases, and 12 bases lay between the germline ends. The germline CDR1 and CDR2 sequences are MNHEY and SMNVEV (reference sequence). The CDR3 reads CASSIPYFNSPLHF. The CDR3 DNA follows: TGTGCCAGCAGCATCCCATACTTTAATTCACCCCTCCACTTT.

The chain recombines TRBV4-2 with TRBJ2-5; D remains unclear. The CDR3 runs to 12 residues. Trimming pared 0 bases from V and 6 bases from J, leaving 5 bases between. Germline V gene sequence: CDR1 LGHNA, CDR2 YNFKEQ. The chain's CDR3 is CASSQDLKTQYF. CDR3 DNA: TGTGCCAGCAGCCAAGATTTAAAGACCCAGTACTTC.

This clonotype has a single count. At one end, the junction sequence differs from germline, possibly due to a read error. The J gene is TRBJ2-5, the V gene TRBV5-6; 7 positions match TRBD2. The V gene's germline CDR1 is SGHDT and CDR2 YYEEEE. The CDR3 is 17 amino acids. In DNA, the CDR3 is TGTGCCGGCAGCTTCACGGGGCTAGCGGAGTACCAAGAGACCCAGTACTTC. Translating gives CAGSFTGLAEYQETQYF.

The chain employs TRBV29-1 and TRBJ2-3; 7 bases align to TRBD1. V shed 5 bases, J shed 0 bases, and the junction held 2 bases outside the gene matches. The CDR3 length is 13 residues. CDR1 is SQVTM and CDR2 is ANQGSEA in the germline V gene. CDR3 DNA: TGCAGCGTTCCGGGACAGAGCACAGATACGCAGTATTTT. Protein sequence: CSVPGQSTDTQYF.

This chain links TRBV5-1 with TRBJ2-6; tentatively, D is TRBD1 or TRBD2 (5 bases each). Germline V CDR1 and CDR2: SGHRS, YFSETQ. This CDR3 has 16 residues. The V gene lost 0 bases and the J gene lost 1 base, with 8 bases spanning the gap. CDR3 DNA sequence: TGCGCCAGCAGCTTGGATGGGACGTCTGGGGCCAACGTCCTGACTTTC. It translates to CASSLDGTSGANVLTF.

The chain joins TRBV7-2 to TRBJ2-1; 7 bases are a match to TRBD2. The CDR3 covers 17 residues. Germline V CDR1 and CDR2: SGHTA, FQGNSA. V was clipped by 1 base and J by 8 bases; unmatched bases: 14. The CDR3 DNA follows: TGTGCCAGCAGCTTAGATTCCGAGACCGGTGCGGGGGATGAGCAGTTCTTC. As protein: CASSLDSETGAGDEQFF.

This clonotype appeared a few times. This chain links TRBV12-3 or TRBV12-4 with TRBJ1-2, with D unresolved. Trimming removed 5 bases at V and 4 bases at J, with 8 bases between. The CDR3 length is 12 residues. Here the CDR3 DNA reads TGTGCCAGCAGTGGGGAGGGCTATGGCTACACCTTC. Translated, it gives CASSGEGYGYTF.

The V gene is TRBV4-2, the J gene TRBJ2-1, with 7 bases identical to TRBD2. There are 16 residues in the CDR3. The trim removed 0 bases at V and 0 bases at J, leaving 2 bases unmatched. Germline lookup yields CDR1 LGHNA and CDR2 YNFKEQ. CDR3 DNA: TGTGCCAGCAGCCAAGAAAGGACTAGCTCCTACAATGAGCAGTTCTTC. Translating gives CASSQERTSSYNEQFF.

The chain is built from TRBV25-1 and TRBJ1-1, with a weak D call TRBD1 (6 bases). The V gene lost 5 bases and the J gene lost 6 bases, with 16 bases spanning the gap. This CDR3 contains 14 residues. Germline CDR1 is MGHDK and CDR2 is SYGVNS. Here the CDR3 reads CASSQQGGVAEAFF. The CDR3 nucleotides read TGTGCCAGCAGTCAACAGGGAGGTGTCGCTGAAGCTTTCTTT.

This clonotype was counted between two and nine times. This chain links TRBV9 with TRBJ1-1; D might be TRBD1 (6 bases). CDR1 SGDLS and CDR2 YYNGEE come from the germline V gene. The V end was cut by 4 bases, the J end by 3 bases, with 22 bases between. The length of the CDR3 is 17 residues. The CDR3, as DNA: TGTGCCAGCAGCATCGGGACACCCAGAATAGGGGACACTGAAGCTTTCTTT. This sequence encodes CASSIGTPRIGDTEAFF. Filled out from reference TRBV9 and TRBJ1-1, the complete variable domain reads DSGVTQTPKHLITATGQRVTLRCSPRSGDLSVYWYQQSLDQGLQFLIQYYNGEERAKGNILERFSAQQFPDLHSELNLSSLELGDSALYFCASSIGTPRIGDTEAFFGQGTRLTVV.

This sequence joins TRBV5-1 and TRBJ2-7; D might be TRBD1 (6 bases). CDR3 size: 13 residues. With 5 bases removed from V and 3 bases from J, the gap between germline ends came to 12 bases. CDR1 SGHRS and CDR2 YFSETQ come from the germline V gene. The CDR3 loop is CASRTGVGYEQYF. In DNA form, the CDR3 reads TGCGCCAGCAGGACAGGAGTGGGCTACGAGCAGTACTTC.